A selection of T cell receptor beta chains follows, all from one sample in a study of neurological immune-mediated disorders. In TCRdb, the 5' RACE reads were re-called with MiXCR into one record per CDR3 protein. The sample lists tens of thousands of distinct CDR3 sequences; about 9.1% were seen once. The sequenced material came from PBMCs. The receptor source for this set is a woman aged 40 to 50 in good health. The CDR3 runs from the conserved cysteine through the conserved F or W.

CDR3,V,J
CASSQDPRGSQTQYF,TRBV4-3,TRBJ2-5
CSAKGLAGTKQYF,TRBV20-1,TRBJ2-7
CASSPSGQEGNTIYF,TRBV5-1,TRBJ1-3
CSAPPAGEIETQYF,TRBV20-1,TRBJ2-5
CASSGLNYGYTF,TRBV4-3,TRBJ1-2
CASSLRAGVYEQYF,TRBV5-6,TRBJ2-7
CSARDLDKGYPEAFF,TRBV20-1,TRBJ1-1
CASSRPDRLNTEAFF,TRBV4-1,TRBJ1-1
CASSQDLVPNTEAFF,TRBV3-1,TRBJ1-1
CASRTGGNYNEQFF,TRBV6-2/TRBV6-3,TRBJ2-1
CASSQDATPEQYF,TRBV4-2,TRBJ2-7
CASSPSWDTMAETQYF,TRBV18,TRBJ2-5
CASSLEVTHGYTF,TRBV5-1,TRBJ1-2
CASSYGGGVGEQFF,TRBV6-5,TRBJ2-1
CASREPLEIRTEAFF,TRBV4-2,TRBJ1-1
CASSLDNRKQYF,TRBV7-2,TRBJ2-7
CASSYSRLRTGGLETQYF,TRBV6-5,TRBJ2-5
CASNRVDSPLHF,TRBV12-3/TRBV12-4,TRBJ1-6
CASSLSGPYEQYF,TRBV6-1,TRBJ2-7
CSPRGVGTDTQYF,TRBV20-1,TRBJ2-3
CASSQGGTDTQYF,TRBV7-3,TRBJ2-3
CASRLTGLNTEAFF,TRBV6-5,TRBJ1-1
CASSIGTGLNSPLHF,TRBV7-2,TRBJ1-6
CASRSTGAAEAFF,TRBV5-5,TRBJ1-1
CASSPAETAYEQYF,TRBV5-1,TRBJ2-7
CASSSQGALGTEAFF,TRBV5-1,TRBJ1-1
CSARGQRATEAFF,TRBV20-1,TRBJ1-1